This T cell receptor beta chain was obtained from a study of T cell responses to AZD1222 COVID-19 vaccine. Study-wide results and caveats: As reported, nearly half of all spike-specific TCRs target variant regions that are unmutated. Samples come after the peak T cell response, not at day 14.

In regard to this clone: Its target is unknown.

CDR3 length equals 14 residues. The V and J ends lost 1 base and 7 bases respectively, with 10 bases between them. In germline, CDR1 is MGHRA, CDR2 YSYEKL. The data were produced by immunoSEQ multiplex PCR, yet TCRdb's version contains in-frame clones alone and is incomplete. The table lists about 140,000 clones, about 89% of them singletons. The receptor's source is an adult who received the MenACWY meningococcal vaccine as a control. The gene calls are TRBV4-1 and TRBJ2-2; no definite D call. This specimen consisted of peripheral blood, obtained 28 days after the second dose of the MenACWY control vaccine. The CDR3: CASSQAPDLGELFF. Written as DNA, the CDR3 is TGCGCCAGCAGCCAAGCCCCTGACCTCGGGGAGCTGTTTTTT.